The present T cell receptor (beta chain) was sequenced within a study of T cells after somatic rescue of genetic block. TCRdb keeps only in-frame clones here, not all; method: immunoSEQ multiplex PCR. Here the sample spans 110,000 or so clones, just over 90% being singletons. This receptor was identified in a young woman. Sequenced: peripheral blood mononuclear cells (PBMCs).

CDR3 loop: CASSISGVHGYTF. In DNA form, the CDR3 reads TGTGCCAGCAGCATTTCCGGGGTTCATGGCTACACCTTC. The V and J genes are TRBV21-1 and TRBJ1-2. TRBV21-1 is reported as a pseudogene. CDR3 length: 13 amino acids.